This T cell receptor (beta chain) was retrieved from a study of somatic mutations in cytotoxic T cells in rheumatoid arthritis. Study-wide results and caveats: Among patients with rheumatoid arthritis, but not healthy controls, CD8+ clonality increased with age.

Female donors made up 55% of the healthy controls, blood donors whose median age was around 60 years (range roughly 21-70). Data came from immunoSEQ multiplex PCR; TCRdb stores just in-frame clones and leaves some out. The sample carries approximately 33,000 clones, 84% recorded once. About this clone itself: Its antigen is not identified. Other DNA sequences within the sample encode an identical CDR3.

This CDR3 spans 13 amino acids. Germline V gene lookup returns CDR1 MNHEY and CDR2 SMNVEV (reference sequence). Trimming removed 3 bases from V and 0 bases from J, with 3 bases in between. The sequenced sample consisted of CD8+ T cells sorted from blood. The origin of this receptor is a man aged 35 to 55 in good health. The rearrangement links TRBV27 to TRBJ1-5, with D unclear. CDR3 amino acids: CASSLGSNQPQHF. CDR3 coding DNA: TGTGCCAGCAGTTTGGGTAGCAATCAGCCCCAGCATTTT.